The present T cell receptor (beta chain) was sequenced within a study of tumor-infiltrating lymphocytes in localized non-small cell lung cancer. Looked up from germline, CDR1 is SGHNT and CDR2 is YYREEE (reference sequence). This CDR3 is built from 14 residues. The V end was cut by 3 bases, the J end by 7 bases, with 17 bases between. Regarding the study as a whole: Tumors had more T cell infiltration than uninvolved lung, per TCRbeta sequencing and CD3 counts.

On this clone: Its antigen is not identified.

Using immunoSEQ multiplex PCR, the repertoire was profiled, and TCRdb retains in-frame clones only, with some absent. The sample carries roughly 2,000 clones, 45% to 55% recorded once. The chain combines TRBV5-4 with TRBJ2-7; D is uncertain. Sequenced input: uninvolved lung tissue not adjacent to the tumor. The receptor comes from a human donor with non-small cell lung cancer. Some clones in this sample may be carry-over from other donors' samples. The CDR3 region has the DNA TGTGCCAGCAGCTCCTCGCGAGTATTCTCTGAGCAGTACTTC. It yields the protein CASSSSRVFSEQYF. The variable domain in full, completed from reference TRBV5-4 and TRBJ2-7, reads ETGVTQSPTHLIKTRGQQVTLRCSSQSGHNTVSWYQQALGQGPQFIFQYYREEENGRGNFPPRFSGLQFPNYSSELNVNALELDDSALYLCASSSSRVFSEQYFGPGTRLTVT.